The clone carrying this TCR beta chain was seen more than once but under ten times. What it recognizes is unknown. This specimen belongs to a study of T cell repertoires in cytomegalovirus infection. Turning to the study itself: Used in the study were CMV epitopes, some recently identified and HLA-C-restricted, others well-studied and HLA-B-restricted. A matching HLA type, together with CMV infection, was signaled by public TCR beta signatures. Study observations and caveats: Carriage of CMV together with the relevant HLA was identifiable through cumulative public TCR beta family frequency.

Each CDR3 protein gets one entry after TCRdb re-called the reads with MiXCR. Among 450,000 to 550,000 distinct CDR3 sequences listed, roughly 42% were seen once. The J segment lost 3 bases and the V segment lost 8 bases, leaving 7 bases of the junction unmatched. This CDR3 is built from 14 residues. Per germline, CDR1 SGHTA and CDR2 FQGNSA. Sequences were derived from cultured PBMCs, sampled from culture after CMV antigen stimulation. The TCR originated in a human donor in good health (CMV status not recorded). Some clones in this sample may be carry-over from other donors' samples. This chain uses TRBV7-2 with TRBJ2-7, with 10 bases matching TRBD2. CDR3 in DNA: TGTGCCAGCCAGGGCCCTAGCGGGGGCTACGAGCAGTACTTC. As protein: CASQGPSGGYEQYF.